This TCR beta chain comes out of a study of blood T cells in healthy people across ages. PBMCs, at least 7 million per sample, were isolated. CDR3 length equals 15 residues. Trimming at V came to 4 bases and at J to 8 bases, leaving 11 bases not matched to a gene. Germline-derived CDR1 and CDR2 are MDHEN and SYDVKM. Turning to this clonotype: Its antigen is as yet unknown.

Notes on the study in general: Underestimates were what the diversity estimates from one million T cells were considered to be. Without sorted subsets, naive and antigen-experienced compartments could not be conclusively compared.

Primed by a sample-barcoded 5' primer and a J-beta primer mix, a second PCR proceeded for roughly 6 to 12 cycles. Each cDNA molecule was tagged by a template-switch adaptor that had 12 random nucleotides. TCRdb used MiXCR to reprocess the 5' RACE reads, holding one entry per CDR3 protein. Seen here are roughly 2 million distinct CDR3 sequences, 49% observed once, and the top ten hold around 2.1%. This chain links TRBV28 with TRBJ2-1, with 7 bases matching TRBD2. Material: blood. The sequence was obtained from a woman aged 40 to 55 in good health. CDR3 amino acids: CASSSPLAGRDEQFF. In DNA form, the CDR3 reads TGTGCCAGCAGTTCTCCCTTGGCAGGGAGGGATGAGCAGTTCTTC.